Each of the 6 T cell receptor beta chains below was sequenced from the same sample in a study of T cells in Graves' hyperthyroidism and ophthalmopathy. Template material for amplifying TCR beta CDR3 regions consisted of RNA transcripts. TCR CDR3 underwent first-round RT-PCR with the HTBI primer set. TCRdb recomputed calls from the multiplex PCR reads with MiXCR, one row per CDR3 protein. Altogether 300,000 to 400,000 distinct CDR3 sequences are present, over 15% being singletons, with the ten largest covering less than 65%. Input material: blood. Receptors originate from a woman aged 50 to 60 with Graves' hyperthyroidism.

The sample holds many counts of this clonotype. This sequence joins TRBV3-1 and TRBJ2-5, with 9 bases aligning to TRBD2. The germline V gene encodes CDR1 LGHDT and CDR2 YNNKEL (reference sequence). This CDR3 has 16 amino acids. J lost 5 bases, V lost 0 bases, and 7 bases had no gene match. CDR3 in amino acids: CASSQDSGGLGETQYF. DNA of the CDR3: TGTGCCAGCAGCCAAGATAGCGGGGGATTAGGTGAGACCCAGTACTTC.

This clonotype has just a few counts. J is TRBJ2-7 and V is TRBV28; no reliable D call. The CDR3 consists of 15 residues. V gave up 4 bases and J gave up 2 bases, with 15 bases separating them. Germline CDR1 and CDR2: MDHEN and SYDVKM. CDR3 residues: CASSSPGGTTYEQYF. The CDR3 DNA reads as TGTGCCAGCAGTTCCCCCGGCGGAACCACCTACGAGCAGTACTTC.

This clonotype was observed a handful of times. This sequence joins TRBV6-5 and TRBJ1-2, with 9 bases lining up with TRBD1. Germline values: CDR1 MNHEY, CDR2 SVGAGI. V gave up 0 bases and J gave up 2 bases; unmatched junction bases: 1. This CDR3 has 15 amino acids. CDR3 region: CASSYSGQGNYGYTF. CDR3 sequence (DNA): TGTGCCAGCAGTTACTCAGGACAGGGGAACTATGGCTACACCTTC.

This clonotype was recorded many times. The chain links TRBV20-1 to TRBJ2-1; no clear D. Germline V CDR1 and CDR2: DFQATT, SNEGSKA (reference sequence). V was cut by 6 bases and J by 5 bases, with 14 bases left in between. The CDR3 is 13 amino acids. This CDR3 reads CSAQTGGNNEQFF. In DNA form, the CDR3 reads TGCAGTGCCCAGACGGGCGGAAACAATGAGCAGTTCTTC.

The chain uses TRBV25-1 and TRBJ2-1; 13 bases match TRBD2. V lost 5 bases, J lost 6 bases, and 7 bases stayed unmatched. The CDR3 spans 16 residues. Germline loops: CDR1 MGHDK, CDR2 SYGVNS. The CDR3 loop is CASSPTTSGRINEQFF. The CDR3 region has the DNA TGTGCCAGCAGTCCTACGACTAGCGGGAGGATCAATGAGCAGTTCTTC.

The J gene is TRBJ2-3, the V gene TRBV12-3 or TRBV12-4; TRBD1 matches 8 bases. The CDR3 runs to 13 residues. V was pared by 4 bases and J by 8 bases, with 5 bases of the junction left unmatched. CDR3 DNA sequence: TGTGCCAGCAGTTGGACAGGGTCCGGTACGCAGTATTTT. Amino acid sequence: CASSWTGSGTQYF.